Presented here are 21 T cell receptor beta chains from one specimen sequenced in a study of T cells in Graves' hyperthyroidism and ophthalmopathy. TCR beta CDR3 sequences were amplified from RNA transcripts. First-round RT-PCR with HTBI primers amplified the TCR CDR3 region. TCRdb redid the calling of the multiplex PCR reads with MiXCR, one entry per CDR3 protein. The sample consists of around 350,000 distinct CDR3 sequences, 15% to 19% of them appearing once. The sample comprised blood. These TCRs come from a woman in her late teens or twenties with Graves' hyperthyroidism that later progressed to Graves' ophthalmopathy.

This clonotype was counted ten times or more. The chain carries TRBV30 and TRBJ2-1; weak D call: TRBD1 (7 bases). The germline V gene encodes CDR1 GTSNPN and CDR2 SVGIG (reference sequence). CDR3 length: 14 residues. Trimming stripped 2 bases from V and 4 bases from J, with 12 bases between. The CDR3 sequence: CAWSSRGEYNEQFF. DNA for the CDR3: TGTGCCTGGAGTTCCAGGGGGGAATACAATGAGCAGTTCTTC.

In DNA form, the CDR3 reads TGTGCCAGCAGCCCCCCCCCCCCGGGGCAAGAGACCCAGTACTTC. Protein product: CASSPPPPGQETQYF. The chain carries TRBV28 and TRBJ2-5; tentative D call: TRBD2 (5 bases). The germline CDR1 and CDR2 sequences are MDHEN and SYDVKM. This CDR3 has 15 residues. V lost 6 bases, J lost 2 bases, and 16 bases lay in between. The full variable domain, rest sourced from reference TRBV28 and TRBJ2-5, is DVKVTQSSRYLVKRTGEKVFLECVQDMDHENMFWYRQDPGLGLRLIYFSYDVKMKEKGDIPEGYSVSREKKERFSLILESASTNQTSMYLCASSPPPPGQETQYFGPGTRLLVL.

This clonotype showed up many times. The rearrangement links TRBV6-1 to TRBJ1-2, with 8 nucleotides matching TRBD1. Trimming cost V 7 bases and J 5 bases; bases outside gene matches: 3. CDR3 length: 12 residues. Germline V gene lookup returns CDR1 MNHNS and CDR2 SASEGT. The CDR3 region has the DNA TGTGCCAGCAAGGGGACAGGTTATGGCTACACCTTC. Amino acid sequence: CASKGTGYGYTF.

In regard to this clonotype: This may come from a read error, since a much larger clone is one base off. The chain employs TRBV2 and TRBJ1-4, with a possible D match to TRBD1 (5 bases). V was clipped by 5 bases and J by 10 bases, with 20 bases between them. Germline CDR1 reads SNHLY; CDR2 reads FYNNEI. The CDR3 covers 15 residues. CDR3 DNA sequence: TGTGCCAGCAGTAAACCGGTTCAGGGACTCGGAAAACTGTTTTTT. It is translated as CASSKPVQGLGKLFF.

This clonotype has ten or more counts. The rearrangement uses TRBV7-8 and TRBJ2-7; unclear D gene. Trimming removed 7 bases from V and 5 bases from J, with 15 bases in between. The CDR3 loop spans 13 amino acids. Germline lookup yields CDR1 SGHVS and CDR2 FQNEAQ. CDR3 in DNA: TGTGCCAGCAACGATAGACTGCGCCACGAGCAGTACTTC. This gives the protein CASNDRLRHEQYF.

Many counts were recorded for this clonotype. This chain uses TRBV3-1 with TRBJ2-1, with D unresolved. The V gene's germline CDR1 is LGHDT and CDR2 YNNKEL (reference sequence). The CDR3 sequence is 15 residues long. The ends were cut back, 0 bases at V and 5 bases at J, with 11 bases in the middle. CDR3: CASSQDPAENNEQFF. Written as DNA, the CDR3 is TGTGCCAGCAGCCAAGATCCCGCAGAAAACAATGAGCAGTTCTTC.

The CDR3 protein is CAIRPSGRARETQYF. CDR3 DNA: TGTGCCATCAGGCCTAGCGGGAGGGCCCGAGAGACCCAGTACTTC. The gene calls are TRBV10-3 and TRBJ2-5; 12 nucleotides line up with TRBD2. The CDR3 loop spans 15 amino acids. Trimming at V came to 6 bases and at J to 4 bases, leaving 6 bases not matched to a gene. CDR1 is ENHRY and CDR2 is SYGVKD in the germline V gene.

There are many counts of this clonotype. This chain links TRBV3-1 with TRBJ2-1; 10 nucleotides line up with TRBD1. V shed 0 bases and J 8 bases; nucleotides not matched to a gene: 7. The CDR3 is 16 residues long. CDR1 and CDR2 from the germline V gene are LGHDT and YNNKEL (reference sequence). The CDR3 DNA reads as TGTGCCAGCAGCCAAGATATGGGACAGGGGACCGATGAGCAGTTCTTC. Residues: CASSQDMGQGTDEQFF.

The chain carries TRBV28 and TRBJ2-7; D uncertain. Germline-derived CDR1 and CDR2 are MDHEN and SYDVKM. The CDR3 sequence is 17 residues long. Between the trimmed V and J ends, which lost 2 bases and 2 bases, there was a span of 19 bases. Here the CDR3 DNA reads TGTGCCAGCAGTTTAGCGCAGACGGCCGGTGTTGCCTACGAGCAGTACTTC. This gives the protein CASSLAQTAGVAYEQYF.

This clonotype has ten or more counts. The chain has TRBV6-2 or TRBV6-3 and TRBJ2-1; the D gene is possibly TRBD2 (6 bases). Germline CDR1 reads MNHEY; CDR2 reads SVGEGT. This CDR3 is 12 amino acids long. The V and J ends lost 6 bases and 10 bases respectively, with 13 bases between them. The CDR3: CASSSSADEQFF. The CDR3 nucleotides are TGTGCCAGCAGCTCTAGCGCCGACGAGCAGTTCTTC.

This clonotype was detected many times. The chain uses TRBV6-2 or TRBV6-3 and TRBJ2-7, with D tentatively TRBD2 (6 bases). Germline V gene data show CDR1 as MNHEY and CDR2 as SVGEGT. This CDR3 region has 14 residues. V was trimmed by 6 bases and J by 3 bases, leaving 15 bases between them. In DNA, the CDR3 is TGTGCCAGCAGCCGGGACTCTCAATTCTACGAGCAGTACTTC. This translates into CASSRDSQFYEQYF.

This clonotype was seen ten or more times. The chain joins TRBV24-1 to TRBJ1-1; 8 bases map to TRBD1. J lost 1 base, V lost 7 bases, and 7 bases had no gene match. From germline, CDR1 is KGHDR and CDR2 SFDVKD. The CDR3 is 15 amino acids. CDR3: CATRSTGDKNTEAFF. In DNA form, the CDR3 reads TGTGCCACCAGGTCGACAGGGGATAAGAACACTGAAGCTTTCTTT.

This clonotype turned up a few times. The V and J genes are TRBV7-2 and TRBJ1-3, with D possibly TRBD1 on 5 matching bases. The V end lost 6 bases, the J end lost 9 bases, and 18 bases lay between the germline ends. Per the germline V gene, CDR1 is SGHTA and CDR2 is FQGNSA. This CDR3 contains 14 residues. In DNA, the CDR3 is TGTGCCAGCAGTCGGGGAAGGGACGGCAGCACCATATATTTT. Translating gives CASSRGRDGSTIYF.

The J gene is TRBJ2-5, the V gene TRBV19, with unresolved D. Germline V gives CDR1 LNHDA, CDR2 SQIVND (reference sequence). V lost 2 bases to trimming and J lost 1 base, with 14 bases between them. The CDR3 has 16 amino acids. DNA for the CDR3: TGTGCCAGTAGTATAACGGCTTACACTGCCCAAGAGACCCAGTACTTC. Its translation is CASSITAYTAQETQYF.

This rearrangement joins TRBV28 to TRBJ1-2, with D hard to call. Between the trimmed V and J ends, which lost 7 bases and 7 bases, there was a span of 16 bases. Germline V lookup: CDR1 MDHEN, CDR2 SYDVKM. The CDR3 covers 13 residues. The CDR3 here is CASKSEGFGGYTF. CDR3 in DNA: TGTGCCAGCAAATCTGAGGGATTTGGTGGCTACACCTTC.

This chain joins TRBV6-2 or TRBV6-3 and TRBJ1-2; maybe TRBD1 (6 bases). The germline gives CDR1 MNHEY, CDR2 SVGEGT. The V end lost 5 bases, the J end lost 4 bases, and 11 bases lay between the germline ends. The CDR3 runs 13 residues. As DNA, the CDR3 is TGTGCCAGCAGTGTGACAGGTTTCTATGGCTACACCTTC. This gives the protein CASSVTGFYGYTF.

This clonotype was counted between two and nine times. The chain joins TRBV20-1 to TRBJ1-3; D not resolved. The CDR3 is 16 residues long. Trimming left V 5 bases short and J 0 bases short, with 17 bases between. Per the germline V gene, CDR1 is DFQATT and CDR2 is SNEGSKA (reference sequence). This chain's CDR3 is CSASRRRSGSGNTIYF. The DNA of the CDR3 is TGCAGTGCTTCCCGACGCCGCAGCGGCTCTGGAAACACCATATATTTT.

This clonotype was recorded many times. The chain recombines TRBV2 with TRBJ2-7, with TRBD1 matching 8 bases. This CDR3 has 15 amino acids. Germline CDR1 reads SNHLY; CDR2 reads FYNNEI. V lost 6 bases and J lost 1; bases outside the gene matches: 8. The CDR3 bases are TGTGCCAGCAGGGGGACAGGAAAGGGGTCCTACGAGCAGTACTTC. Protein sequence: CASRGTGKGSYEQYF. Full variable domain (rest looked up from reference TRBV2 and TRBJ2-7): EPEVTQTPSHQVTQMGQEVILRCVPISNHLYFYWYRQILGQKVEFLVSFYNNEISEKSEIFDDQFSVERPDGSNFTLKIRSTKLEDSAMYFCASRGTGKGSYEQYFGPGTRLTVT.

The chain recombines TRBV28 with TRBJ2-2, with 10 bases matching TRBD2. Germline V gives CDR1 MDHEN, CDR2 SYDVKM. This CDR3 comprises 18 residues. Trimming removed 7 bases from V and 5 bases from J; junction bases left unmatched: 16. In DNA form, the CDR3 reads TGTGCCAGCAATTCCGGGGCTAGCGGGAGAGGGGGGACCGGGGAGCTGTTTTTT. Translated: CASNSGASGRGGTGELFF.

This clonotype was recorded at least ten times. The J gene is TRBJ2-5, the V gene TRBV11-2, with 8 bases lining up with TRBD1. The CDR3 runs 15 residues. In germline, CDR1 is SGHAT, CDR2 FQNNGV. V dropped 1 base and J dropped 5; count of bases not matched to a gene: 6. This chain's CDR3 is CASSLADRVGETQYF. DNA for the CDR3: TGTGCCAGCAGCTTAGCGGACAGGGTCGGGGAGACCCAGTACTTC.

This clonotype appeared once. The chain is built from TRBV19 and TRBJ2-3; 12 bases map to TRBD2. Germline V gene data show CDR1 as LNHDA and CDR2 as SQIVND (reference sequence). The CDR3 spans 18 residues. The V and J ends lost 5 bases and 1 base, in that order; junction bases with no gene match: 10. The CDR3 here is CASSAGTSGPEGTDTQYF. The CDR3 nucleotides are TGTGCCAGTAGTGCAGGGACTAGCGGGCCTGAAGGCACAGATACGCAGTATTTT.